A single sample gave rise to the 21 T cell receptor beta chains below, sequenced in a study of T cells after yellow fever vaccination. MiXCR, applied by TCRdb to the 5' RACE reads, yields one record per CDR3 protein. The table has 120,000 or so distinct CDR3 sequences, approximately 16% seen once. Here the sequenced sample was CD8+ T cells sorted from PBMCs, taken 5 days after the yellow fever booster vaccination. All receptors come from a man between 18 and 35 years old who received the YFV17D yellow fever vaccine.

V and J are TRBV12-3 or TRBV12-4 and TRBJ1-1, with a possible D match to TRBD1 (6 bases). V was trimmed by 4 bases and J by 4 bases, leaving 10 bases between them. The CDR3 loop spans 13 amino acids. The CDR3 nucleotides are TGTGCCAGCAGTTCGGAAGGGGGCACTGAAGCTTTCTTT. It is translated as CASSSEGGTEAFF.

This clonotype was observed a few times. V is TRBV5-1 and J is TRBJ2-3, with 12 bases aligning to TRBD1. Germline V CDR1 and CDR2: SGHRS, YFSETQ. Germline trimming cut 2 bases from V and 5 bases from J; bases unmatched to any gene: 6. This CDR3 has 16 amino acids. Here the CDR3 reads CASSLGTGGIGDTQYF. DNA for the CDR3: TGCGCCAGCAGCTTAGGGACAGGGGGCATTGGAGATACGCAGTATTTT.

This clonotype was picked up a small number of times. The chain is built from TRBV15 and TRBJ1-2; the D gene is possibly TRBD1 (6 bases). The germline V and J ends were trimmed by 3 bases and 6 bases, with 11 bases remaining between them. The germline gives CDR1 LNHNV, CDR2 YYDKDF (reference sequence). This CDR3 comprises 13 residues. CDR3 DNA: TGTGCCACCAGCAGCGGGACATGGGATGGCTACACCTTC. Its translation: CATSSGTWDGYTF.

The chain combines TRBV4-1 with TRBJ2-3; 11 bases are shared with TRBD2. The CDR3 loop spans 14 amino acids. Germline values: CDR1 MGHRA, CDR2 YSYEKL. V was pared by 5 bases and J by 6 bases, with 4 bases of the junction left unmatched. The CDR3 loop is CASSIAGGQDTQYF. The DNA for the CDR3 is TGCGCCAGCAGCATAGCGGGGGGGCAGGATACGCAGTATTTT.

V gene TRBV11-2 combines with J gene TRBJ2-1; TRBD1 agrees at 8 bases. Germline values: CDR1 SGHAT, CDR2 FQNNGV. V lost 5 bases, J lost 7 bases, and 13 bases stayed unmatched. The CDR3 consists of 16 residues. The CDR3 nucleotides are TGTGCCAGCAGCCCCCCCTTGACAGGGGTAGGGAATGAGCAGTTCTTC. Encoded protein: CASSPPLTGVGNEQFF.

A few counts support this clonotype. The chain is built from TRBV4-1 and TRBJ2-5, with 13 bases aligning to TRBD2. Germline assignment: CDR1 MGHRA and CDR2 YSYEKL. This CDR3 comprises 16 residues. J gave up 5 bases and V 1 base, and 4 bases lay outside the gene matches. The CDR3 DNA is TGCGCCAGCAGCCAAGTACTAGCGGGGGGGCAGGAGACCCAGTACTTC. This codes for CASSQVLAGGQETQYF.

V is TRBV5-1 and J is TRBJ1-1; D is possibly TRBD1 (5 bases). V lost 0 bases to trimming and J lost 1 base, with 7 bases between them. This CDR3 contains 14 residues. The germline gives CDR1 SGHRS, CDR2 YFSETQ. The CDR3: CASSLAGQNTEAFF. The CDR3 DNA sequence: TGCGCCAGCAGCTTGGCGGGGCAGAACACTGAAGCTTTCTTT.

V is TRBV13 and J is TRBJ1-5; TRBD1 might be the D (5 bases). Germline CDR1 is PRHDT and CDR2 is FYEKMQ (reference sequence). V lost 0 bases and J 5 bases, leaving 17 bases between the germline ends. CDR3 length: 17 residues. The chain's CDR3 is CASSLGLGRQWDQPQHF. The CDR3 region has the DNA TGTGCCAGCAGCTTAGGCCTGGGACGGCAGTGGGATCAGCCCCAGCATTTT.

This clonotype has only a few counts. V and J are TRBV12-3 or TRBV12-4 and TRBJ1-5, with no clear D. This CDR3 is built from 13 residues. V was cut by 6 bases and J by 8 bases, with 14 bases left in between. In DNA, the CDR3 is TGTGCCAGCAGCCCTCTCTCTGTGGAGCCCCAGCATTTT. Its translation: CASSPLSVEPQHF.

The chain links TRBV2 to TRBJ2-5; D is uncertain. Trimming shortened V by 2 bases and J by 5 bases, and 15 bases separated the two germline ends. The CDR3 extends over 15 amino acids. Germline CDR1 SNHLY, CDR2 FYNNEI. In DNA form, the CDR3 reads TGTGCCAGCAGTGAACTCCGTTACGGTCGGGAGACCCAGTACTTC. It translates to CASSELRYGRETQYF.

This clonotype was detected a few times. A single base separates this from a much larger clone, so it may be a read error. The chain has TRBV12-3 or TRBV12-4 and TRBJ1-1, with D perhaps TRBD1 (6 bases). This CDR3 has 13 amino acids. The V end was cut by 4 bases, the J end by 0 bases, with 6 bases between. The CDR3 nucleotides read TGTGCCAGCAGTTACAGGGTGAACACTGAAGCTTTCTTT. It encodes CASSYRVNTEAFF.

This clonotype was seen a few times. This sequence joins TRBV4-2 and TRBJ1-4; possible D gene TRBD1, 6 bases. V lost 2 bases to trimming and J lost 8 bases, with 18 bases between them. Looked up from germline, CDR1 is LGHNA and CDR2 is YNFKEQ. This CDR3 is 16 amino acids long. The CDR3 reads CASSQRTANPVEKLFF. CDR3 sequence (DNA): TGTGCCAGCAGCCAACGGACAGCTAACCCGGTCGAAAAACTGTTTTTT.

V gene TRBV7-3 combines with J gene TRBJ2-7; no definite D call. Germline values: CDR1 SGHTA, CDR2 FQGTGA. The CDR3 covers 10 residues. Trimming removed 5 bases at V and 2 bases at J, with 1 base between. For the CDR3, the DNA is TGTGCCAGCAGCACCTACGAGCAGTACGTC. Protein: CASSTYEQYV.

The V and J genes are TRBV20-1 and TRBJ2-4; D may be TRBD2 (5 bases). The CDR3 is 15 residues long. V was clipped by 0 bases and J by 2 bases, with 11 bases between them. The germline gives CDR1 DFQATT, CDR2 SNEGSKA (reference sequence). CDR3 coding DNA: TGCAGTGCTAGAGATCTGCGGGCGACCAAAAACATTCAGTACTTC. This gives the protein CSARDLRATKNIQYF.

This clonotype was detected a few times. V usage is TRBV6-2 or TRBV6-3 and J usage is TRBJ2-7; D possibly corresponds to TRBD2 (6 bases). CDR1 MNHEY and CDR2 SVGEGT come from the germline V gene. The germline V and J ends were trimmed by 2 bases and 7 bases, with 9 bases remaining between them. The CDR3 is made up of 12 amino acids. The CDR3: CASSYGAGEQYV. CDR3 DNA: TGTGCCAGCAGTTACGGGGCGGGGGAGCAGTACGTC.

This clonotype was counted many times. The chain combines TRBV10-3 with TRBJ2-3; 8 nucleotides agree with TRBD2. The CDR3 covers 14 residues. Germline trimming cut 8 bases from V and 0 bases from J; bases unmatched to any gene: 4. Germline assignment: CDR1 ENHRY and CDR2 SYGVKD. The CDR3 DNA reads as TGTGCCATCGGTAGCGGGGACAGCACAGATACGCAGTATTTT. Translated, it gives CAIGSGDSTDTQYF.

The chain uses TRBV6-2 or TRBV6-3 and TRBJ1-2; D remains unclear. CDR1 and CDR2 from the germline V gene are MNHEY and SVGEGT. CDR3 length: 13 amino acids. Between the trimmed V and J ends, which lost 4 bases and 6 bases, there was a span of 12 bases. The CDR3 DNA reads as TGTGCCAGCAGTTGGGCCGGCGGGGATGGCTACACCTTC. It encodes CASSWAGGDGYTF.

The chain couples TRBV9 to TRBJ2-1; 9 bases are shared with TRBD2. Germline CDR1 SGDLS, CDR2 YYNGEE. The V segment lost 1 base and the J segment 7 bases; nucleotides outside the gene matches: 6. The CDR3 totals 15 residues. The CDR3: CASSVLTSGWNEQFF. CDR3 DNA sequence: TGTGCCAGCAGCGTATTGACTAGCGGTTGGAATGAGCAGTTCTTC.

This chain joins TRBV6-1 and TRBJ2-3; 11 nucleotides agree with TRBD2. CDR3 length: 16 residues. Germline CDR1 reads MNHNS; CDR2 reads SASEGT. V trimming: 3 bases; J trimming: 5 bases; junction bases outside the gene matches: 7. In nucleotides, the CDR3 is TGTGCCAGCAGTGATGGGACTAGCGGCCCCCTAGATACGCAGTATTTT. It is translated as CASSDGTSGPLDTQYF.

V and J are TRBV19 and TRBJ2-2, with D possibly being TRBD1 (5 bases). The CDR3 spans 15 residues. Trimming took off 10 bases at V and 3 bases at J, with 18 bases between the two ends. Looked up from germline, CDR1 is LNHDA and CDR2 is SQIVND (reference sequence). CDR3 coding DNA: TGTGCCACCGCTGGGTGGGGCGCCGACACCGGGGAGCTGTTTTTT. Its translation: CATAGWGADTGELFF.

This clonotype appeared a few times. The chain carries TRBV6-2 or TRBV6-3 and TRBJ2-7; D remains ambiguous. CDR3 length: 11 residues. Trimming left V 0 bases short and J 6 bases short, with 3 bases between. From germline, CDR1 is MNHEY and CDR2 SVGEGT. Here the CDR3 DNA reads TGTGCCAGCAGTTACTCTTTCGAGCAGTACTTC. Its protein product is CASSYSFEQYF.